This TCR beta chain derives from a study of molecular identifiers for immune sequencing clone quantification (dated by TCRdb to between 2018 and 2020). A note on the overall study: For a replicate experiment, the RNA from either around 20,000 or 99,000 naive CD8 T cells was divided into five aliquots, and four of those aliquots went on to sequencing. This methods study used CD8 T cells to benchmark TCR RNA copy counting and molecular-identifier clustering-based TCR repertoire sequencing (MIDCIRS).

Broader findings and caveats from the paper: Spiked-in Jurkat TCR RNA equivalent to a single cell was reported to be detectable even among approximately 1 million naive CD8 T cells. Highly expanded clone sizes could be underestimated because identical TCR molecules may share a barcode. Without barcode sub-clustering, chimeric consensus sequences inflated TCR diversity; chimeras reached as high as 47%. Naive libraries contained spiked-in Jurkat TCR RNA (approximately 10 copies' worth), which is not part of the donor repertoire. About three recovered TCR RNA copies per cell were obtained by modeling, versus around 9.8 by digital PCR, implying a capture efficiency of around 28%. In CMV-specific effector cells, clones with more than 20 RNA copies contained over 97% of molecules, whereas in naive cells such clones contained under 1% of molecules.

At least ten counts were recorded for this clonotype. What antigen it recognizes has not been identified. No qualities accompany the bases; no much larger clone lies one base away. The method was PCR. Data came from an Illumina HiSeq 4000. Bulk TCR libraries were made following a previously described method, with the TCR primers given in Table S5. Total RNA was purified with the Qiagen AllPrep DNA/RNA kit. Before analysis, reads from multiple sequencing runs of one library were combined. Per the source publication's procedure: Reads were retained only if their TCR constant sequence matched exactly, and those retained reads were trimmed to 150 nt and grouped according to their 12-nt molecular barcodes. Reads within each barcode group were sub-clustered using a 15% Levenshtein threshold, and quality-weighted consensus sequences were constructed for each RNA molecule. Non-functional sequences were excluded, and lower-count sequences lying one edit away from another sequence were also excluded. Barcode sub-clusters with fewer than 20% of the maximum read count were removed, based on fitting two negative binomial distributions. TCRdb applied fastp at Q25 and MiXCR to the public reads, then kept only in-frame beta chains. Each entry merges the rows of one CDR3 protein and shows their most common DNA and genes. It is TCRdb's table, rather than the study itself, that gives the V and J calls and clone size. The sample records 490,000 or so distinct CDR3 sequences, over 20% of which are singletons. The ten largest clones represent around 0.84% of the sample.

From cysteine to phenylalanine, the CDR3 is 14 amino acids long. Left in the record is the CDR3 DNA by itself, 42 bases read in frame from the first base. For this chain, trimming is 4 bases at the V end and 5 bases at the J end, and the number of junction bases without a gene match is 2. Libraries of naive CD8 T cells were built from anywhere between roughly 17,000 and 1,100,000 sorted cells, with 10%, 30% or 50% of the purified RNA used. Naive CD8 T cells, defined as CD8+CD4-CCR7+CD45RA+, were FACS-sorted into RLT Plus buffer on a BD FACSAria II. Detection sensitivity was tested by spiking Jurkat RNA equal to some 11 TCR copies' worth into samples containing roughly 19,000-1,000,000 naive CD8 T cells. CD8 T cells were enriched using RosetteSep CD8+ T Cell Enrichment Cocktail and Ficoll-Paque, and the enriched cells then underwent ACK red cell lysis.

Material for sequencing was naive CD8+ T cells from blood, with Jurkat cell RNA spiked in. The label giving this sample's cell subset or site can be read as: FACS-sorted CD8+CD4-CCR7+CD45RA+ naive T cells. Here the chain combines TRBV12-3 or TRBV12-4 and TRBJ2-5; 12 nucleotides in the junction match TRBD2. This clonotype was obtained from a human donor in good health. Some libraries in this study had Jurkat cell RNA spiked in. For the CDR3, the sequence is CASSWTSGIETQYF. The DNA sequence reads TGTGCCAGCAGTTGGACTAGCGGGATCGAGACCCAGTACTTC.